This entry features one T cell receptor beta chain sequence. Its antigen is currently unknown. Germline V gives CDR1 MNHNY, CDR2 SVGAGI (reference sequence). The ends were cut back, 2 bases at V and 10 bases at J, with 12 bases in the middle. There are 14 residues in the CDR3. This record comes from a study of OX40 agonist ivuxolimab in advanced cancers. Findings of the study overall: Expanded clones belonging to CD8+ T cells outnumbered, on average, those of CD4+.

Sequencing was performed with immunoSEQ multiplex PCR; in TCRdb, only in-frame clones are kept and a portion is missing. The table records more than 85,000 clones, roughly 90% of them present only once. V is TRBV6-6 and J is TRBJ1-6; D unclear. The source of this sequence is an adult with an advanced solid tumor such as melanoma, head and neck, liver or kidney cancer. The sample was CD4+ or CD8+ T cells sorted from blood, taken in a trial of the OX40 agonist ivuxolimab. The DNA of the CDR3 is TGTGCCAGCAGTTACCAGCGAGGAGGCTCACCCCTCCACTTT. It translates to CASSYQRGGSPLHF.